This TCR beta chain was recorded in a study of T cells in Graves' hyperthyroidism and ophthalmopathy. Study information: Pretreatment peripheral blood was obtained at initial diagnosis. Notes on the study in general: The majority of expanded thyroid clonotypes above 0.001 also appeared in blood.

The CDR3 has 14 amino acids. V was cut by 4 bases and J by 0 bases, with 7 bases left in between. Germline values: CDR1 MNHNS, CDR2 SASEGT. This clonotype was picked up many times. Its antigen is currently unknown. Authors of the study amplified TCR beta CDR3 regions from RNA transcripts. The HTBI primer set was used in a first-round RT-PCR of the TCR CDR3. From the multiplex PCR reads, TCRdb called clonotypes with MiXCR, one entry per CDR3 protein. Of hundreds of thousands of distinct CDR3 sequences listed, roughly 15% are singletons. The sequenced sample was blood. The rearrangement uses TRBV6-1 and TRBJ1-3; D is possibly TRBD1 (5 bases). This TCR was sampled from a woman aged 45-59 years with Graves' ophthalmopathy. The CDR3 bases are TGTGCCAGCAGTGTTGACAGCTCTGGAAACACCATATATTTT. This sequence encodes CASSVDSSGNTIYF.